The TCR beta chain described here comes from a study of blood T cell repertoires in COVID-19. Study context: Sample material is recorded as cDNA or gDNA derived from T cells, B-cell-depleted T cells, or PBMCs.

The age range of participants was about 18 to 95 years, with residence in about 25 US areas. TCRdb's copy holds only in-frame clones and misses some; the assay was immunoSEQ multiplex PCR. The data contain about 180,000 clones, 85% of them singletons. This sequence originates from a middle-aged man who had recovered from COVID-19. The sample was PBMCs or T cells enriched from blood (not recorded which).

The CDR3 here is CASSFEGAGNTIYF. CDR3 nucleotides: TGTGCCAGCAGTTTCGAGGGGGCTGGAAACACCATATATTTT. This chain uses TRBV28 with TRBJ1-3; D is perhaps TRBD1 (6 bases). Between the trimmed V and J ends, which lost 3 bases and 2 bases, there was a span of 8 bases. The germline V gene has CDR1 MDHEN and CDR2 SYDVKM. CDR3 length: 14 amino acids.